This record concerns one TCR beta chain sequence. The specificity of this receptor is unknown. It has no much larger one-base neighbor in the sample; base qualities were not kept. The source of the sample is a study of blood T cell repertoires in COVID-19 (TCRdb year 2020). Background on the whole study: Samples from collaborators originated in the United States, Italy and Spain and spanned both the acute and convalescent phases of COVID-19. HLA class I and class II types, where available, came from metadata supplied by the sample provider rather than from assay-based typing. A freely available public database, intended as a resource for researchers studying the immune response to SARS-CoV-2, is where the repertoires were released. The samples were drawn from two sources: the first 160 participants of the ongoing ImmuneRACE study, and 1,000 to 1,500 subjects contributed by 6 global collaborators. Deeply sampled blood TCRbeta repertoires from subjects exposed to, actively infected with, or recovered from COVID-19 were included in the dataset. The material from the prospective study consisted of cDNA or gDNA derived from T cells, B-cell-depleted T cells, or PBMCs. Sample metadata almost always included a de-identified subject ID, COVID-19 status, age in years and sex. The investigation overall reported the following: The quantity of clinical and demographic metadata differed by source and by participant and was supplied without curation.

TCRbeta CDR3 regions were amplified from genomic DNA by means of the immunoSEQ Assay, a bias-controlled multiplex PCR. The source study handled its data this way. The number of nucleated cells in each sample was estimated from the amplification of reference gene primers within the assay. To quantify the absolute abundance of each unique TCRbeta CDR3 rearrangement, sequence reads were collapsed and filtered. For each sample, productive Simpson clonality was calculated as the square root of Simpson's diversity index across productive rearrangements. TCRdb took over this immuneACCESS table, retaining in-frame rearrangements with V and J assigned. Such tables are incomplete; in checked studies, under half of the missing clones stem from an unresolved V gene, and the remainder is unexplained. V, J and clone size are those of that table, while D and trimming were read from the DNA. This sample lists fewer than 130,000 clones; over 75% were detected once. The biggest ten clones account for approximately 31% of the sample.

Collaborating institutions collected whole blood in K2EDTA tubes following their own protocols. For TCRbeta analysis, collaborators shipped samples in one of three forms: frozen whole blood, isolated PBMCs, or DNA extracted from either of those sample types. CDR1 and CDR2 are read off the germline V gene as SGHRS and YFSETQ. V loses 2 bases at its end and J loses 7 bases; junction bases beyond the gene matches: 7. The CDR3 contains 17 residues, cysteine and phenylalanine counted. Only the CDR3 portion is preserved as DNA: 51 bases, with reading frame beginning at the first base. This TCR derives from a woman older than 75 with acute or convalescent COVID-19. The source material was peripheral blood. The sequence is built from TRBV5-1 and TRBJ2-1; 15 bases in the junction line up with TRBD2. The CDR3 region reads CASSFGLAGGMWNEQFF. The DNA is as follows: TGCGCCAGCAGCTTTGGACTAGCGGGGGGGATGTGGAATGAGCAGTTCTTC.